Listed below are T cell receptor beta chains from one sample, sequenced in a study of cytomegalovirus exposure and HLA in healthy donors. Only in-frame clones appear in the TCRdb table, and some are missing; sequencing was by immunoSEQ multiplex PCR. This sample carries some 180,000 clones, about 80% of them seen once, and the ten largest clones take 4.4%. Sequencing was performed on PBMCs. The source of these receptors is a woman aged 25 to 39 in good health and CMV-seropositive. Each CDR3 is given with its conserved first and last residue. A D gene is named only where the DNA matches it firmly. For some rows the clone size is stated as once, few or many, or as a class when expanded; others skip it.

d_call clone_size j_call v_call cdr3_length cdr3_aa cdr3_nt
. . TRBJ2-7 TRBV19 15 CASSIVGEMGYEQYF TGTGCCAGTAGTATTGTCGGGGAAATGGGCTACGAGCAGTACTTC
TRBD2 . TRBJ2-3 TRBV13 18 CASSPPGLAGHPTDTQYF TGTGCCAGCAGCCCCCCGGGACTAGCGGGGCACCCCACAGATACGCAGTATTTT
TRBD2 . TRBJ2-7 TRBV5-1 15 CASSGSAGGPIEQYF TGCGCCAGCAGCGGGTCCGCGGGAGGGCCTATCGAGCAGTACTTC
TRBD2 . TRBJ2-1 TRBV5-6 17 CASSQVVGTSGEYEQFF TGTGCCAGCAGCCAGGTAGTAGGGACTAGCGGGGAATATGAGCAGTTCTTC
. . TRBJ1-3 TRBV19 15 CASSMGGSRRNTIYF TGTGCCAGTAGTATGGGGGGAAGTCGGCGGAACACCATATATTTT
TRBD1 . TRBJ2-2 TRBV6-1 15 CASLRGQPNTGELFF TGTGCCAGCCTTAGGGGACAGCCGAACACCGGGGAGCTGTTTTTT
TRBD2 . TRBJ2-2 TRBV7-8 19 CASSYLGLAGVGSTGELFF TGTGCCAGCAGCTACCTGGGACTAGCGGGAGTAGGAAGCACCGGGGAGCTGTTTTTT
TRBD2 . TRBJ2-7 TRBV7-8 16 CASSLELAGGFDEQYF TGTGCCAGCAGCTTAGAACTAGCGGGGGGGTTCGACGAGCAGTACTTC
TRBD1 . TRBJ2-1 TRBV28 14 CASSSTGGVLGQFF TGTGCCAGCAGTTCGACAGGGGGGGTCCTAGGGCAGTTCTTC
. . TRBJ1-1 TRBV11-2 11 CASSLGQEAFF TGTGCCAGCAGCCTCGGACAGGAAGCTTTCTTT
TRBD2 . TRBJ2-2 TRBV7-6 16 CASSPGAGANTGELFF TGTGCCAGCAGCCCTGGGGCGGGGGCGAACACCGGGGAGCTGTTTTTT
. . TRBJ2-7 TRBV6-1 15 CASSDRHRSSYEQYF TGTGCCAGCAGTGACCGGCACAGGAGCTCCTACGAGCAGTACTTC
. once TRBJ2-1 TRBV5-6 16 CASSLVRGGVYNEQFF TGTGCCAGCAGCTTGGTAAGGGGGGGGGTCTACAATGAGCAGTTCTTC
. few TRBJ2-5 TRBV5-1 12 CASSRLRETQYF TGCGCCAGCAGCAGACTTCGAGAGACCCAGTACTTC
. once TRBJ2-2 TRBV7-9 13 CASRFSNTGELFF TGTGCCAGCAGGTTCTCGAACACCGGGGAGCTGTTTTTT
TRBD2 . TRBJ2-7 TRBV28 16 CASSSPPGGNTYEQYF TGTGCCAGCAGTTCCCCCCCGGGAGGGAATACCTACGAGCAGTACTTC
TRBD1 . TRBJ2-7 TRBV4-1 14 CASSQPGQGYEQYF TGCGCCAGCAGCCAACCGGGACAGGGTTACGAGCAGTACTTC
. once TRBJ2-7 TRBV5-1 16 CASSPSLGGASYEQYF TGCGCCAGCAGCCCAAGTCTGGGGGGAGCCTCCTACGAGCAGTACTTC
TRBD1 . TRBJ2-7 TRBV9 17 CASSVGVQGPRSYEQYF TGTGCCAGCAGCGTAGGGGTACAGGGGCCCCGCTCCTACGAGCAGTACTTC
. . TRBJ2-7 TRBV21-1 11 CASSISYEQYF TGTGCCAGCAGCATATCCTACGAGCAGTACTTC
TRBD1 . TRBJ1-4 TRBV6-5 15 CASSYSGQGNEKLFF TGTGCCAGCAGTTACTCGGGACAGGGTAATGAAAAACTGTTTTTT
. . TRBJ1-1 TRBV4-1 14 CASSSRGKGTEAFF TGCGCCAGCAGCAGTCGAGGGAAAGGCACTGAAGCTTTCTTT